The 31 T cell receptor beta chains presented below share a single source sample, sequenced in a study of T-cell reconstitution after alpha-beta-depleted transplantation in children. This sample's TCRbeta library carried unique molecular identifier barcodes. TCRdb reanalysed the PCR reads using MiXCR and keeps one entry per CDR3 protein. The repertoire holds hundreds of thousands of distinct CDR3 sequences, with 20% to 25% as singletons. The sequencing here drew on PBMCs, mostly from graft donor cells, taken 360 days after TCRalphabeta/CD19-depleted stem cell transplant. The receptor source for this set is a boy under two years old who had a stem cell transplant for acute myeloid leukemia, so the T cells may come from the graft donor.

This rearrangement joins TRBV20-1 to TRBJ2-3, with 8 nucleotides matching TRBD1. Germline trimming cut 7 bases from V and 7 bases from J; bases unmatched to any gene: 10. The germline gives CDR1 DFQATT, CDR2 SNEGSKA (reference sequence). The CDR3 has 13 amino acids. The CDR3 sequence is CSGAGTGGNTQYF. DNA of the CDR3: TGCAGTGGCGCCGGGACAGGAGGCAATACGCAGTATTTT.

At least ten counts were recorded for this clonotype. The chain combines TRBV12-3 or TRBV12-4 with TRBJ2-1, with 11 nucleotides matching TRBD1. The CDR3 is 15 residues long. Losses at the gene ends were 5 bases for V and 3 bases for J; bases not matched to a gene: 3. The DNA of the CDR3 is TGTGCCAGCAGTCAGGGACAGGGGGTCTACAATGAGCAGTTCTTC. Protein product: CASSQGQGVYNEQFF.

In its sample, this clonotype was seen many times. The chain employs TRBV7-2 and TRBJ2-3, with 12 bases matching TRBD2. This CDR3 region has 16 residues. V was pared by 0 bases and J by 3 bases, with 1 base of the junction left unmatched. CDR1 SGHTA and CDR2 FQGNSA come from the germline V gene. The CDR3 sequence: CASSLATSGGTDTQYF. CDR3 sequence (DNA): TGTGCCAGCAGCTTAGCGACTAGCGGGGGAACAGATACGCAGTATTTT.

Comment on this clonotype: This may be a read error, as it is one base from a much larger clone. V gene TRBV12-3 or TRBV12-4 combines with J gene TRBJ2-7; D is ambiguous. This CDR3 is built from 13 residues. The V and J ends lost 1 base and 4 bases respectively, with 8 bases between them. CDR3 DNA sequence: TGTGCCAGCAGTTTAGTGGCGACTTACGAGCAGTACTTC. The encoded protein is CASSLVATYEQYF.

The rearrangement joins TRBV18 to TRBJ2-7; tentatively, D is TRBD1 (6 bases). Germline V gene lookup returns CDR1 KGHSH and CDR2 LQKENI. The CDR3 spans 13 residues. Trimming removed 3 bases at V and 6 bases at J, with 12 bases between. In nucleotides, the CDR3 is TGTGCCAGCTCACCCCGGGACAACAGCGAGCAGTACTTC. As protein: CASSPRDNSEQYF.

This chain links TRBV5-1 with TRBJ2-3; tentative D call: TRBD2 (6 bases). Germline assignment: CDR1 SGHRS and CDR2 YFSETQ. The length of the CDR3 is 15 residues. The V and J ends lost 2 bases and 4 bases respectively, with 14 bases between them. The CDR3 spells CASSLLASGADTQYF. CDR3 nucleotide sequence: TGCGCCAGCAGCTTACTGGCGTCGGGGGCAGATACGCAGTATTTT.

Only a few counts were recorded for this clonotype. The chain uses TRBV20-1 and TRBJ2-7; D remains unclear. Germline CDR1 DFQATT, CDR2 SNEGSKA (reference sequence). V lost 8 bases and J 2 bases, leaving 16 bases between the germline ends. This CDR3 comprises 13 residues. The CDR3 region has the DNA TGCAGTTACTCATCGGACCGTCCCTACGAGCAGTACTTC. Translating it yields CSYSSDRPYEQYF.

This clonotype was counted many times. The chain joins TRBV28 to TRBJ2-7, with D perhaps being TRBD1 or TRBD2 (5 bases each). Between the trimmed V and J ends, which lost 5 bases and 6 bases, there was a span of 17 bases. CDR3 length: 14 amino acids. CDR1 and CDR2 (germline): MDHEN, SYDVKM. CDR3 DNA sequence: TGTGCCAGCAGTCAAGGGACCCCGGTGTCCGAGCAGTACGTC. This translates into CASSQGTPVSEQYV.

This clonotype was observed a single time. V gene TRBV19 combines with J gene TRBJ2-3; 9 bases match TRBD2. The germline V gene has CDR1 LNHDA and CDR2 SQIVND (reference sequence). J was trimmed by 1 base and V by 2 bases; bases with no gene match: 4. The CDR3 is made up of 16 amino acids. The CDR3 region has the DNA TGTGCCAGTAGTATACGGTCTAGCGGGGGCACAGATACGCAGTATTTT. Protein: CASSIRSSGGTDTQYF.

In its sample, this clonotype was seen many times. The V call is TRBV2, the J call TRBJ2-1; D remains unclear. The CDR3 is 13 residues long. Germline V gene sequence: CDR1 SNHLY, CDR2 FYNNEI. Deletions cut 7 bases from V and 4 bases from J, with 11 bases between. CDR3 sequence reads: CASKQFEYNEQFF. CDR3 nucleotide sequence: TGTGCCAGCAAACAGTTCGAATACAATGAGCAGTTCTTC.

V gene TRBV20-1 combines with J gene TRBJ2-5; the D gene could be TRBD1 or TRBD2 (5 bases each). V was clipped by 3 bases and J by 3 bases, with 11 bases between them. CDR1 is DFQATT, CDR2 SNEGSKA, per germline (reference sequence). The CDR3 covers 13 residues. The CDR3 coding sequence is TGCAGTGCTAGCCGGGACCAGGAAGAGACCCAGTACTTC. It translates to CSASRDQEETQYF.

The chain links TRBV6-2 or TRBV6-3 to TRBJ1-1, with TRBD1 as a possible D gene (5 bases). Trimming took off 2 bases at V and 4 bases at J, with 11 bases between the two ends. Looked up from germline, CDR1 is MNHEY and CDR2 is SVGEGT. The CDR3 is made up of 14 amino acids. The CDR3 protein is CASSYQGRATEAFF. The DNA of the CDR3 is TGTGCCAGCAGTTACCAGGGTAGGGCCACTGAAGCTTTCTTT.

The chain is built from TRBV6-4 and TRBJ1-1, with a weak D call TRBD1 (6 bases). Germline V CDR1 and CDR2: MRHNA, SNTAGT. The CDR3 contains 15 residues. Trimming took off 3 bases at V and 6 bases at J, with 17 bases between the two ends. CDR3 sequence reads: CASSEPGQGISEAFF. The CDR3 DNA reads as TGTGCCAGCAGTGAGCCCGGCCAGGGGATATCTGAAGCTTTCTTT.

The chain joins TRBV24-1 to TRBJ2-1; TRBD1 might be the D (7 bases). The CDR3 has 13 residues. V was clipped by 5 bases and J by 6 bases, with 10 bases between them. Germline V lookup: CDR1 KGHDR, CDR2 SFDVKD. Here the CDR3 reads CATSARGANEQFF. As DNA, the CDR3 is TGTGCCACCAGTGCCAGGGGGGCCAATGAGCAGTTCTTC.

This clonotype was seen many times. J is TRBJ2-7 and V is TRBV10-3, with 9 bases identical to TRBD1. The CDR3 is 12 amino acids. The trim removed 7 bases at V and 8 bases at J, leaving 6 bases unmatched. Germline V CDR1 and CDR2: ENHRY, SYGVKD. CDR3 region: CAIKGGQGQQYV. Written as DNA, the CDR3 is TGTGCCATCAAGGGGGGACAGGGACAGCAGTACGTC.

This clonotype was detected many times. The V and J genes are TRBV29-1 and TRBJ2-1; 9 bases match TRBD1. Germline trimming cut 3 bases from V and 8 bases from J; bases unmatched to any gene: 5. The germline CDR1 and CDR2 sequences are SQVTM and ANQGSEA. The CDR3 has 13 amino acids. CDR3 loop: CSVDGQGRDEQFF. DNA for the CDR3: TGCAGCGTTGACGGACAGGGGCGGGATGAGCAGTTCTTC.

This chain joins TRBV7-2 and TRBJ1-5; no clear D gene. In germline, CDR1 is SGHTA, CDR2 FQGNSA. This CDR3 has 13 amino acids. V lost 1 base to trimming and J lost 6 bases, with 7 bases between them. This chain's CDR3 is CASSLGGSQPQHF. The CDR3 coding sequence is TGTGCCAGCAGCTTAGGGGGTTCTCAGCCCCAGCATTTT.

The chain has TRBV6-5 and TRBJ1-4; D is uncertain. Germline V gene sequence: CDR1 MNHEY, CDR2 SVGAGI. CDR3 size: 17 residues. Trimming took 0 bases from V and 0 from J, leaving 11 bases between them. The CDR3 protein is CASSYSRTATTNEKLFF. The CDR3 DNA sequence: TGTGCCAGCAGTTACTCCCGAACAGCGACAACTAATGAAAAACTGTTTTTT.

This clonotype was observed a few times. V gene TRBV12-3 or TRBV12-4 combines with J gene TRBJ2-2; 8 bases agree with TRBD1. The CDR3 spans 17 residues. The J segment lost 6 bases and the V segment lost 2 bases, leaving 11 bases of the junction unmatched. The CDR3 bases are TGTGCCAGCAGTTTAAGTGGGGGACAGGCCTCATCCGGGGAGCTGTTTTTT. Amino acid sequence: CASSLSGGQASSGELFF.

This clonotype was observed a handful of times. The V call is TRBV12-3 or TRBV12-4, the J call TRBJ2-5; TRBD2 matches 11 bases. V shed 4 bases and J 4 bases; nucleotides not matched to a gene: 11. The CDR3 contains 17 residues. DNA of the CDR3: TGTGCCAGCAGTTCTCTCACTAGCGGGGGAATGGGAGAGACCCAGTACTTC. It yields the protein CASSSLTSGGMGETQYF.

The rearrangement uses TRBV5-1 and TRBJ2-1, with no clear D. Germline V lookup: CDR1 SGHRS, CDR2 YFSETQ. V shed 1 base and J shed 3 bases, with 5 bases lying between them. The CDR3 has 13 residues. The CDR3 region is CASSLWDYNEQFF. The CDR3 DNA is TGCGCCAGCAGCTTGTGGGACTACAATGAGCAGTTCTTC.

This clonotype has a handful of counts. V is TRBV7-9 and J is TRBJ2-1; no clear D gene. The V gene's germline CDR1 is SEHNR and CDR2 FQNEAQ (reference sequence). The V and J ends lost 5 bases and 6 bases respectively, with 11 bases between them. The CDR3 consists of 13 residues. Here the CDR3 reads CASSPGLPNEQFF. DNA for the CDR3: TGTGCCAGCAGCCCGGGCCTTCCCAATGAGCAGTTCTTC.

This clonotype has a count of ten or more. V gene TRBV5-1 combines with J gene TRBJ2-3; D unclear. Looked up from germline, CDR1 is SGHRS and CDR2 is YFSETQ. V was clipped by 0 bases and J by 4 bases, with 9 bases between them. The CDR3 loop spans 14 amino acids. The CDR3 nucleotides are TGCGCCAGCAGCTTGGTTGTGGGTGCAGATACGCAGTATTTT. It yields the protein CASSLVVGADTQYF.

In its sample, this clonotype was seen a few times. The gene calls are TRBV20-1 and TRBJ1-3; D is perhaps TRBD1 (5 bases). CDR1 and CDR2 from the germline V gene are DFQATT and SNEGSKA (reference sequence). The CDR3 is 14 residues long. Trimming removed 6 bases from V and 0 bases from J, with 12 bases in between. The CDR3 DNA follows: TGCAGTGCGGGGGTGTCTGGCTCTGGAAACACCATATATTTT. It yields the protein CSAGVSGSGNTIYF.

Many counts were recorded for this clonotype. V is TRBV12-3 or TRBV12-4 and J is TRBJ1-2, with TRBD1 as a possible D gene (5 bases). CDR3 size: 14 residues. The V gene lost 3 bases and the J gene lost 7 bases, with 15 bases spanning the gap. Here the CDR3 reads CASSFGGAGGGYTF. CDR3 nucleotide sequence: TGTGCCAGCAGTTTCGGTGGGGCCGGGGGTGGCTACACCTTC.

This clonotype occurred many times. The chain carries TRBV20-1 and TRBJ2-5, with no clear D. V was cut by 2 bases and J by 3 bases, with 13 bases left in between. The germline gives CDR1 DFQATT, CDR2 SNEGSKA (reference sequence). The CDR3 contains 14 residues. CDR3 nucleotide sequence: TGCAGTGCTAGACCCCGAGACTCTGAAGAGACCCAGTACTTC. Translated: CSARPRDSEETQYF.

The chain combines TRBV28 with TRBJ1-5; no firm D call. Per germline, CDR1 MDHEN and CDR2 SYDVKM. The CDR3 extends over 13 amino acids. The V end lost 4 bases, the J end lost 4 bases, and 8 bases lay between the germline ends. The chain's CDR3 is CASSWNRNQPQHF. The DNA of the CDR3 is TGTGCCAGCAGTTGGAATAGAAATCAGCCCCAGCATTTT.

This clonotype was seen ten or more times. V gene TRBV20-1 combines with J gene TRBJ1-6, with 9 positions matching TRBD1. From germline, CDR1 is DFQATT and CDR2 SNEGSKA (reference sequence). The length of the CDR3 is 14 residues. Unmatched junction bases numbered 3, after V lost 3 bases and J lost 6 bases. The CDR3 loop reads CSASTGGPNSPLHF. The CDR3, as DNA: TGCAGTGCTAGCACAGGGGGCCCTAATTCACCCCTCCACTTT.

This clonotype has ten or more counts. This chain joins TRBV29-1 and TRBJ2-1; D may be TRBD1 or TRBD2 (6 bases each). The CDR3 length is 15 residues. Germline V gene sequence: CDR1 SQVTM, CDR2 ANQGSEA. V lost 2 bases and J 13 bases, leaving 24 bases between the germline ends. CDR3 bases: TGCAGCGTTGAACGAGGAGGTGTGGGGGGCCCCCCCCAGTTCTTC. Amino acids: CSVERGGVGGPPQFF.

A few counts support this clonotype. The V call is TRBV29-1, the J call TRBJ2-3; 8 nucleotides agree with TRBD1. Germline loops: CDR1 SQVTM, CDR2 ANQGSEA. V lost 7 bases, J lost 4 bases, and 7 bases stayed unmatched. The CDR3 spans 13 residues. The CDR3: CSGTKDRADTQYF. DNA for the CDR3: TGCAGCGGTACCAAGGACAGGGCAGATACGCAGTATTTT.

V gene TRBV2 combines with J gene TRBJ2-3; possibly TRBD1 for D (6 bases). Per the germline V gene, CDR1 is SNHLY and CDR2 is FYNNEI. Trimming took 6 bases from V and 7 from J, leaving 11 bases between them. This CDR3 region has 12 residues. CDR3 region: CASSGTPNTQYF. The CDR3 coding sequence is TGTGCCAGCAGCGGGACACCTAATACGCAGTATTTT.